Included here is one T cell receptor (beta chain) sequence, with context. No antigen is known for it. This sample was included in a study of cytomegalovirus exposure and HLA in healthy donors. Whole-study findings and limits: The only immune exposure information that was available was CMV serostatus. HLA alleles were associated with 17,000 or so TCR beta sequences in a later analysis at 0.05 false discovery rate. It was 150 to 200 TCR beta chains that were listed as cytomegalovirus-associated.

This CDR3 is built from 18 residues. Germline CDR1 and CDR2: SEHNR and FQNEAQ (reference sequence). The ends lost 1 base at V and 3 bases at J; junction bases unmatched: 10. The PCR used 60 Vbeta and 13 Jbeta primers. The method was immunoSEQ multiplex PCR; TCRdb's version includes in-frame clones alone and lacks a portion of them. The sample contains 100,000 to 150,000 clones, over 70% of which appear only once. The rearrangement uses TRBV7-9 and TRBJ2-3; 10 bases are a match to TRBD2. Sequenced material: PBMCs. This clonotype was obtained from a female donor in good health and CMV-seronegative. The CDR3 protein is CASSLVPSSGGLTDTQYF. The CDR3 DNA sequence: TGTGCCAGCAGCTTAGTCCCCTCTAGCGGGGGCTTGACAGATACGCAGTATTTT.